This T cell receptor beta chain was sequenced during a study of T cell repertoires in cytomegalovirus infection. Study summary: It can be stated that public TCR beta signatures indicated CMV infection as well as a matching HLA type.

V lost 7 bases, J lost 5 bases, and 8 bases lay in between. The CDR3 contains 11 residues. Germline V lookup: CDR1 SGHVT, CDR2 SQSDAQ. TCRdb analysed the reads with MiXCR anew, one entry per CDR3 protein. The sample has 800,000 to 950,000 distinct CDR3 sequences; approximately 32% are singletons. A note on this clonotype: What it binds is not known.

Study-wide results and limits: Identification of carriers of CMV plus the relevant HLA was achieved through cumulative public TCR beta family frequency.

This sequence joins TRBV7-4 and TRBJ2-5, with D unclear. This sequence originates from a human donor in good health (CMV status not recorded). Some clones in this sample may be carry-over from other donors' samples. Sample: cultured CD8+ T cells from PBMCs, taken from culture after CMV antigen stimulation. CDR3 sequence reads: CASIPVETQYF. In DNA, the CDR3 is TGTGCCAGCATACCCGTGGAGACCCAGTACTTC.